A few counts support the clone carrying this T cell receptor (beta chain). Its antigen is not known. This sample was taken from a study of PD-1 blockade in mismatch repair-deficient tumors. Study background: Patients had approximately 13 mismatch repair-deficient cancer types and were previously treated and progressing.

Study-wide points: Tumor-resident clones, often undetectable pretreatment in blood, expanded then contracted after pembrolizumab.

Germline V gene sequence: CDR1 LNHDA, CDR2 SQIVND (reference sequence). V lost 6 bases and J lost 2, with 17 bases in between. This CDR3 has 15 amino acids. Generated by immunoSEQ multiplex PCR, the TCRdb table keeps only in-frame clones and is missing some. The data contain under 50,000 clones, around three quarters of them singletons. PCR or immunohistochemistry showed mismatch repair deficiency in every enrolled patient. A few pembrolizumab responders had their TCRs sequenced. The source of this sequence is an adult with mismatch repair-deficient cancer. This chain uses TRBV19 with TRBJ2-7; D is undetermined. Sample: PBMCs, taken before pembrolizumab treatment. CDR3 in amino acids: CASSPAIGGPYEQYF. Written as DNA, the CDR3 is TGTGCCAGTAGCCCGGCCATCGGCGGCCCCTACGAGCAGTACTTC.